The source of this TCR beta chain is a study of Ad26.COV2.S vaccination and SARS-CoV-2 variants. Libraries were prepared by immunoSEQ multiplex PCR; TCRdb keeps only in-frame clonotypes and omits some of them. This sample has roughly 510,000 clones, with 87% found just once. Treatment indicated: around 19 received Ad26.COV2.S at low or high dose, single or two shots; roughly 5 received placebo; per-sample allocation not given. Repertoires come from day 63 after the first vaccine or placebo injection. An Ad26 vector that expressed Wuhan-strain SARS-CoV-2 spike constituted the vaccine. The CDR3 is 13 residues long. Germline CDR1 and CDR2: SGDLS and YYNGEE. Trimming left V 0 bases short and J 5 bases short, with 8 bases between.

The sequenced sample was peripheral blood, obtained in a trial of Ad26.COV2.S vaccine versus placebo. This sequence joins TRBV9 and TRBJ1-1; no clear D gene. This clonotype originated in a person between 18 and 65 years old who received the Ad26.COV2.S COVID-19 vaccine or a placebo. CDR3 protein: CASSVASGTEAFF. CDR3 bases: TGTGCCAGCAGCGTAGCGTCCGGGACTGAAGCTTTCTTT.